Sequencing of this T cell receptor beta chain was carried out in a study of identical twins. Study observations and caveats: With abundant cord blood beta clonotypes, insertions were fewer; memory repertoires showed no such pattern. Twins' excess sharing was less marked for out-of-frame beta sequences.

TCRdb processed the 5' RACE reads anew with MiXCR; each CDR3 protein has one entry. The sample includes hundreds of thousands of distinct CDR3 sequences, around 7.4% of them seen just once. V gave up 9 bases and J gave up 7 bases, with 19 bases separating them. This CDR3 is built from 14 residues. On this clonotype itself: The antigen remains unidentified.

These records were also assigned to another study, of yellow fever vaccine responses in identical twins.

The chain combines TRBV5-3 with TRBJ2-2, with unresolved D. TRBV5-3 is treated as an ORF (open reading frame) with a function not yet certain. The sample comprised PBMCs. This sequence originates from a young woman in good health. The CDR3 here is CAISRELRCGELFF. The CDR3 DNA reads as TGTGCCATCAGCCGTGAGTTGCGCTGCGGGGAGCTGTTTTTT.